Shown below are 28 T cell receptor beta chains from a single sample sequenced in a study of T cell changes during pregnancy in multiple sclerosis. Profiling relied on immunoSEQ multiplex PCR, and the TCRdb table lists in-frame clones only, not all of them. The sample holds 40,000 to 50,000 clones, roughly 93% seen once. This specimen consisted of CD8+ T cells from peripheral blood mononuclear cells, obtained in the third trimester of pregnancy. The receptor source for this set is a female donor with multiple sclerosis, enrolled in a pregnancy study.

The J gene is TRBJ2-5, the V gene TRBV27, with 8 bases lining up with TRBD1. Trimming at V came to 5 bases and at J to 2 bases, leaving 7 bases not matched to a gene. From germline, CDR1 is MNHEY and CDR2 SMNVEV (reference sequence). This CDR3 is built from 15 residues. This chain's CDR3 is CASSGTGLGQETQYF. The CDR3 DNA reads as TGTGCCAGCAGTGGGACAGGTTTGGGTCAAGAGACCCAGTACTTC.

The V call is TRBV11-2, the J call TRBJ2-7; 15 nucleotides align to TRBD2. The V and J ends lost 3 bases and 3 bases, in that order; junction bases with no gene match: 3. Looked up from germline, CDR1 is SGHAT and CDR2 is FQNNGV. This CDR3 is built from 16 residues. In nucleotides, the CDR3 is TGTGCCAGCAGCTTGGGACTAGCGGGAGGTATCTACGAGCAGTACTTC. This translates into CASSLGLAGGIYEQYF.

V is TRBV6-4 and J is TRBJ2-7, with 7 bases fitting TRBD2. After removal of 10 bases from V and 4 bases from J, the junction contained 16 bases not matched to a gene. The CDR3 has 15 amino acids. Looked up from germline, CDR1 is MRHNA and CDR2 is SNTAGT. This CDR3 reads CAIPITGTILYEQYF. The CDR3 nucleotides read TGTGCCATCCCGATTACCGGGACTATTCTTTACGAGCAGTACTTC.

V and J are TRBV6-1 and TRBJ1-5; D is ambiguous. Germline loops: CDR1 MNHNS, CDR2 SASEGT. This CDR3 is 18 amino acids long. V was clipped by 1 base and J by 3 bases, with 19 bases between them. This CDR3 reads CASSEEWAREDYNQPQHF. The DNA for the CDR3 is TGTGCCAGCAGTGAAGAGTGGGCCAGAGAGGACTACAATCAGCCCCAGCATTTT.

This clone was counted once. V is TRBV7-6 and J is TRBJ2-7; TRBD2 agrees at 8 bases. This CDR3 is built from 14 residues. The germline V gene has CDR1 SGHVS and CDR2 FNYEAQ. After removal of 1 base from V and 5 bases from J, the junction contained 4 bases not matched to a gene. The CDR3 sequence: CASSLGTGGHEQYF. CDR3 in DNA: TGTGCCAGCAGCTTAGGGACGGGGGGGCACGAGCAGTACTTC.

V is TRBV7-8 and J is TRBJ1-5, with TRBD1 matching over 8 bases. CDR3 length: 14 residues. The germline V gene encodes CDR1 SGHVS and CDR2 FQNEAQ. Losses at the gene ends were 5 bases for V and 2 bases for J; bases not matched to a gene: 2. CDR3 nucleotides: TGTGCCAGCAGCCCAGGGGGCGGCAATCAGCCCCAGCATTTT. The encoded protein is CASSPGGGNQPQHF.

The rearrangement uses TRBV9 and TRBJ1-1; D not resolved. This CDR3 comprises 14 residues. Trimming removed 1 base from V and 4 bases from J, with 11 bases in between. CDR1 and CDR2 (germline): SGDLS, YYNGEE. The CDR3 protein is CASSVISTGTEAFF. The CDR3 bases are TGTGCCAGCAGCGTAATTAGTACGGGCACTGAAGCTTTCTTT.

The chain links TRBV7-9 to TRBJ2-7; D perhaps matches TRBD2 (5 bases). The ends were cut back, 5 bases at V and 0 bases at J, with 17 bases in the middle. Germline values: CDR1 SEHNR, CDR2 FQNEAQ (reference sequence). This CDR3 has 16 amino acids. The CDR3 loop is CASSPAFGDSSYEQYF. The CDR3 nucleotides read TGTGCCAGCAGCCCGGCATTCGGGGATAGCTCCTACGAGCAGTACTTC.

The V and J genes are TRBV7-2 and TRBJ2-3; TRBD2 aligns across 7 bases. The junction had 6 bases not matched to a gene; V was cut back by 1 base and J by 2 bases. The CDR3 totals 16 residues. CDR1 is SGHTA, CDR2 FQGNSA, per germline. CDR3 in amino acids: CASSLVSGTITDTQYF. The CDR3 region has the DNA TGTGCCAGCAGCTTAGTCAGCGGGACCATCACAGATACGCAGTATTTT.

The J gene is TRBJ2-3, the V gene TRBV6-5; the D is unclear. CDR1 and CDR2 (germline): MNHEY, SVGAGI. The V gene lost 0 bases and the J gene lost 2 bases, with 6 bases spanning the gap. CDR3 size: 14 residues. CDR3 in amino acids: CASSYSSYTDTQYF. DNA for the CDR3: TGTGCCAGCAGTTACTCGTCGTACACAGATACGCAGTATTTT.

The DNA for the CDR3 is TGTGCCACCAGCAGAGACCGGGGGGAGTCCCGGGGAGAGCAGTTCTTC. Protein product: CATSRDRGESRGEQFF. J is TRBJ2-1 and V is TRBV15; 7 bases align to TRBD2. Germline CDR1 and CDR2: LNHNV and YYDKDF (reference sequence). The V gene end was trimmed by 0 bases and the J gene end by 10 bases; junction bases not matched to a gene: 12. CDR3 length equals 16 residues.

This chain uses TRBV7-8 with TRBJ2-3; TRBD1 agrees at 7 bases. Germline assignment: CDR1 SGHVS and CDR2 FQNEAQ. With V trimmed by 5 bases and J by 0 bases, 8 bases remained unmatched. The CDR3 spans 16 residues. The CDR3 loop reads CASSPRTGLSTDTQYF. For the CDR3, the DNA is TGTGCCAGCAGCCCTCGGACAGGCCTTAGCACAGATACGCAGTATTTT.

This clone turned up a few times. V gene TRBV5-1 combines with J gene TRBJ2-7; tentatively, D is TRBD1 (6 bases). This CDR3 comprises 14 residues. V was pared by 4 bases and J by 2 bases, with 13 bases between. CDR1 is SGHRS, CDR2 YFSETQ, per germline. CDR3 sequence reads: CASSTRDIPYEQYF. The CDR3, as DNA: TGCGCCAGCAGCACCCGGGACATCCCCTACGAGCAGTACTTC.

In nucleotides, the CDR3 is TGTGCCAGCAGCTTAGTCCAGGGGCCGGATGACTACGAGCAGTACTTC. It encodes CASSLVQGPDDYEQYF. V gene TRBV7-9 combines with J gene TRBJ2-7; TRBD1 is a possible D gene (6 bases). Trimming pared 1 base from V and 3 bases from J, leaving 16 bases between. Germline-derived CDR1 and CDR2 are SEHNR and FQNEAQ (reference sequence). This CDR3 has 16 amino acids.

The genes are TRBV29-1 and TRBJ1-1, with D possibly TRBD1 on 5 matching bases. V was shortened by 4 bases and J by 0 bases, with 27 bases between the two germline ends. The CDR3 contains 19 residues. CDR1 is SQVTM and CDR2 is ANQGSEA in the germline V gene. The CDR3 nucleotides are TGCAGCGTTGCGTTTCCCCTACAGACAGAAACTAACATGAACACTGAAGCTTTCTTT. It yields the protein CSVAFPLQTETNMNTEAFF.

The table lists this clone with a few counts. The rearrangement uses TRBV2 and TRBJ2-7; D possibly corresponds to TRBD1 (6 bases). The CDR3 length is 14 residues. Germline-derived CDR1 and CDR2 are SNHLY and FYNNEI. V lost 3 bases and J 4 bases, leaving 13 bases between the germline ends. CDR3 sequence: CASSELGAVYEQYF. CDR3 DNA: TGTGCCAGCAGTGAGTTGGGGGCGGTTTACGAGCAGTACTTC.

This sequence joins TRBV7-9 and TRBJ2-7; 9 nucleotides line up with TRBD2. This CDR3 contains 16 residues. Germline assignment: CDR1 SEHNR and CDR2 FQNEAQ (reference sequence). J lost 6 bases, V lost 4 bases, and 13 bases had no gene match. The CDR3 reads CASSSSPRGRAPEQYF. CDR3 in DNA: TGTGCCAGCAGCTCTAGTCCCCGCGGGAGGGCTCCCGAGCAGTACTTC.

The rearrangement uses TRBV4-1 and TRBJ1-2; 9 positions agree with TRBD1. Germline CDR1 is MGHRA and CDR2 is YSYEKL. This CDR3 is built from 16 residues. V gave up 3 bases and J gave up 4 bases; unmatched junction bases: 9. This chain's CDR3 is CASSHPRDREFYGYTF. CDR3 nucleotides: TGCGCCAGCAGCCATCCCCGGGACAGGGAGTTCTATGGCTACACCTTC.

The chain combines TRBV7-9 with TRBJ2-3; weak D call: TRBD2 (5 bases). CDR1 and CDR2 (germline): SEHNR, FQNEAQ (reference sequence). V was shortened by 2 bases and J by 3 bases, with 6 bases between the two germline ends. This CDR3 region has 13 residues. The CDR3 here is CASSLPGTDTQYF. In DNA form, the CDR3 reads TGTGCCAGCAGCTTACCGGGAACAGATACGCAGTATTTT.

J is TRBJ2-6 and V is TRBV5-1, with TRBD2 matching over 12 bases. With V trimmed by 5 bases and J by 0 bases, 6 bases remained unmatched. Germline V gene data show CDR1 as SGHRS and CDR2 as YFSETQ. The CDR3 is 18 amino acids. In DNA form, the CDR3 reads TGCGCCAGCAGTCTCGGACTAGCGGGACTCTCTGGGGCCAACGTCCTGACTTTC. Its protein product is CASSLGLAGLSGANVLTF.

The rearrangement links TRBV27 to TRBJ2-7; 9 bases are a match to TRBD1. This CDR3 has 14 amino acids. Germline-derived CDR1 and CDR2 are MNHEY and SMNVEV (reference sequence). Trimming took 4 bases from V and 6 from J; bases not matched to a gene: 7. CDR3 sequence (DNA): TGTGCCAGCAGTTCCGGGACAGGGACGGCCGAGCAGTACTTC. The encoded protein is CASSSGTGTAEQYF.

The chain employs TRBV9 and TRBJ2-2; D call uncertain. The CDR3 totals 13 residues. V lost 0 bases and J lost 6, with 6 bases in between. CDR1 is SGDLS and CDR2 is YYNGEE in the germline V gene. The CDR3 loop reads CASSVEEPGELFF. The DNA of the CDR3 is TGTGCCAGCAGCGTAGAAGAGCCCGGGGAGCTGTTTTTT.

The V and J genes are TRBV9 and TRBJ2-3; maybe TRBD2 (7 bases). Germline assignment: CDR1 SGDLS and CDR2 YYNGEE. The ends were cut back, 0 bases at V and 4 bases at J, with 15 bases in the middle. The CDR3 has 16 amino acids. In DNA form, the CDR3 reads TGTGCCAGCAGCGTAGAGGGGGGCGGGAGTTCAGATACGCAGTATTTT. It translates to CASSVEGGGSSDTQYF.

The J gene is TRBJ2-5, the V gene TRBV29-1; a weak D match, TRBD1 (6 bases). The CDR3 contains 14 residues. In germline, CDR1 is SQVTM, CDR2 ANQGSEA. V lost 8 bases to trimming and J lost 2 bases, with 18 bases between them. The DNA for the CDR3 is TGCAGCACCAAGGGGCAGGGGCCTCAAGAGACCCAGTACTTC. Protein: CSTKGQGPQETQYF.

This clone has just a few counts. V is TRBV27 and J is TRBJ1-1; 7 bases map to TRBD1. Germline V gives CDR1 MNHEY, CDR2 SMNVEV (reference sequence). Unmatched junction bases numbered 3, after V lost 5 bases and J lost 0 bases. The CDR3 is 14 residues long. In DNA form, the CDR3 reads TGTGCCAGCAGTACGACAGGGATGAACACTGAAGCTTTCTTT. Translated: CASSTTGMNTEAFF.

V is TRBV7-2 and J is TRBJ2-1, with 9 bases identical to TRBD2. CDR3 length equals 15 residues. J gave up 4 bases and V 6 bases, and 7 bases lay outside the gene matches. CDR1 and CDR2 from the germline V gene are SGHTA and FQGNSA. For the CDR3, the DNA is TGTGCCAGCAGGCTTGGACTAGCGATTTACAATGAGCAGTTCTTC. Translating it yields CASRLGLAIYNEQFF.

This clone was recorded only once. CDR3: CASSRTNEQYF. The CDR3 region has the DNA TGTGCCAGCAGCCGGACAAACGAGCAGTACTTC. The rearrangement uses TRBV7-9 and TRBJ2-7; tentative D call: TRBD1 (5 bases). Trimming took 5 bases from V and 5 from J, leaving 7 bases between them. Germline lookup yields CDR1 SEHNR and CDR2 FQNEAQ (reference sequence). This CDR3 is 11 amino acids long.

This clone appeared a single time. This rearrangement joins TRBV9 to TRBJ2-3; 7 positions match TRBD1. The V gene end was trimmed by 3 bases and the J gene end by 0 bases; junction bases not matched to a gene: 7. The germline V gene has CDR1 SGDLS and CDR2 YYNGEE. The CDR3 spans 16 residues. CDR3 region: CASSEGQLTSTDTQYF. Written as DNA, the CDR3 is TGTGCCAGCAGCGAGGGACAGCTGACTAGCACAGATACGCAGTATTTT.